These T cell receptor beta chains were read from a single sample in a study of beta chain features in type 1 diabetes. Clones were read by immunoSEQ multiplex PCR, and TCRdb kept only the in-frame ones, dropping some. The sample holds 640,000 or so clones, about an eighth seen once. The sample was naive CD4+ T cells from blood. These receptors were obtained from a man aged 18 to 29 with type 1 diabetes. Each CDR3 is given with its conserved first and last residue. The D gene is left open where the match is weak. Not all rows give a size; the values are once, few, many and, for expanded clones, a class.

v_call	clone_size	d_call	j_call	cdr3_nt	cdr3_aa
TRBV5-5	few	TRBD1	TRBJ2-7	TGTGCCAGCAGCACGGGACAGGGTTTGTACGAGCAGTACTTC	CASSTGQGLYEQYF
TRBV11-1	-	TRBD1	TRBJ1-1	TGTGCCAGCAGCGGGGACAGGGCGAACACTGAAGCTTTCTTT	CASSGDRANTEAFF
TRBV4-1	few	-	TRBJ2-3	TGCGCCAGCAGCCAATCCCTGGGGGATACGCAGTATTTT	CASSQSLGDTQYF
TRBV4-1	-	-	TRBJ2-7	TGCGCCAGCAGCCAAGAGGCCGGGGGTCACTACGAGCAGTACTTC	CASSQEAGGHYEQYF
TRBV6-5	few	-	TRBJ2-7	TGTGCCAGCAGCGCCATAGTTTCCGGCGAGCAGTACTTC	CASSAIVSGEQYF
TRBV28	-	-	TRBJ1-2	TGTGCCAGCCGCTGGCGGGACTCCTATGGCTACACCTTC	CASRWRDSYGYTF
TRBV27	-	-	TRBJ2-4	TGTGCCAGCAGTTCGGACAGAGGATCCGTCCTAGCCAAAAACATTCAGTACTTC	CASSSDRGSVLAKNIQYF
TRBV6-6	few	TRBD1	TRBJ2-2	TGTGCCAGCAGCTCGACAGGGGTCGGGGAGCTGTTTTTT	CASSSTGVGELFF
TRBV14	-	-	TRBJ2-2	TGTGCCAGCAGAAGGACCAGAACCGGGGAGCTGTTTTTT	CASRRTRTGELFF
TRBV6-6	-	-	TRBJ1-1	TGTGCCAGCAGTTACAGCAGGACCCCTGAAGCTTTCTTT	CASSYSRTPEAFF
TRBV7-2	few	-	TRBJ2-1	TGTGCCAGCAGCTTAGGTCCGGGTGCGTCGGGCAATGAGCAGTTCTTC	CASSLGPGASGNEQFF
TRBV4-2	-	-	TRBJ2-3	TGTGCCAGCAGCCAAGATGAACTAGCCCCAGATACGCAGTATTTT	CASSQDELAPDTQYF
TRBV11-2	-	TRBD1	TRBJ1-1	TGTGCCAGCAGCTTCGGGGACAGGGTGGAAGCTTTCTTT	CASSFGDRVEAFF
TRBV15	-	-	TRBJ2-5	TGTGCCACCAGCGGTGACGGGACAGAGACCCAGTACTTC	CATSGDGTETQYF
TRBV27	-	TRBD2	TRBJ2-3	TGTGCCAGCAGTTCCCTCCGTAGCGGGGGGGCCGCAGATACGCAGTATTTT	CASSSLRSGGAADTQYF
TRBV6-5	-	TRBD1	TRBJ2-4	TGTGCCAGCAGTTACTCGACAGGGTCGACCAAAAACATTCAGTACTTC	CASSYSTGSTKNIQYF
TRBV7-9	few	-	TRBJ1-3	TGTGCCAGCAGCTTAGTCCCTAGCTCTGGAAACACCATATATTTT	CASSLVPSSGNTIYF
TRBV25-1	-	TRBD1	TRBJ2-1	TGTGCCAGCAGTGAATCTCTTCCCGGGACAGGTACGAGCAATGAGCAGTTCTTC	CASSESLPGTGTSNEQFF
TRBV4-1	-	TRBD1	TRBJ2-3	TGCGCCAGCAGCCAAGAGGACAGGGGGGTTTGGGATACGCAGTATTTT	CASSQEDRGVWDTQYF
TRBV7-6	-	-	TRBJ2-5	TGTGCCAGCAGCCCGGGGGAGACCCAGTACTTC	CASSPGETQYF
TRBV5-4	-	-	TRBJ2-7	TGTGCCAGCAGCCCCTGGGACGGGGGATACGAGCAGTACTTC	CASSPWDGGYEQYF
TRBV6-5	-	-	TRBJ2-7	TGTGCCAGCAGCCCCGGGGGCCCCCTCTCCTACGAGCAGTACTTC	CASSPGGPLSYEQYF
TRBV30	few	-	TRBJ2-5	TGTGCCTGGAGTGTAGGGGACATTAAGACCCAGTACTTC	CAWSVGDIKTQYF
TRBV11-2	-	-	TRBJ2-7	TGTGCCAGCAGCCAGAGACGGACCGAATCCTACGAGCAGTACTTC	CASSQRRTESYEQYF
TRBV27	few	-	TRBJ2-3	TGTGCCAGCAGTTTAGGTATCGGTGGCCCCACAGATACGCAGTATTTT	CASSLGIGGPTDTQYF
TRBV27	-	-	TRBJ2-7	TGTGCCAGCAGTTCAAGAAACGAGCAGTACTTC	CASSSRNEQYF
TRBV28	-	TRBD1	TRBJ1-4	TGTGCCAGCAGTTTATTGGACAGGGTCATCCGTAATGAAAAACTGTTTTTT	CASSLLDRVIRNEKLFF
TRBV6-1	-	-	TRBJ2-5	TGTGCCACCCGGTCGGCGGAGACCCAGTACTTC	CATRSAETQYF